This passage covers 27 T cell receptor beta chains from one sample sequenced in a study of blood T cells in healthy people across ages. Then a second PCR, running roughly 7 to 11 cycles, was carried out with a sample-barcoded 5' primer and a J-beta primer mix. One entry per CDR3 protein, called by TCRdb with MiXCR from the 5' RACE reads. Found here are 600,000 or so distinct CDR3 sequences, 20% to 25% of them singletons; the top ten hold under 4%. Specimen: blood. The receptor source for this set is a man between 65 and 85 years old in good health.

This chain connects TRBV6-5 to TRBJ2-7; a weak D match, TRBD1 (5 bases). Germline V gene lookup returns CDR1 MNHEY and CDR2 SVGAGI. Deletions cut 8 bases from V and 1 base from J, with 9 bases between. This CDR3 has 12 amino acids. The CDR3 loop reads CASEGESYEQYF. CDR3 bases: TGTGCCAGCGAAGGGGAATCCTACGAGCAGTACTTC.

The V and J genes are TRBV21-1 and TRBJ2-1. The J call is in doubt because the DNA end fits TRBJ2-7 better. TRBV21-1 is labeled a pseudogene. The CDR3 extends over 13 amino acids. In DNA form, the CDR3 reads TGTGCCAGCAGCAAATTTCAATCCTTGGAGCAGTACTTC. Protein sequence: CASSKFQSLEQYF.

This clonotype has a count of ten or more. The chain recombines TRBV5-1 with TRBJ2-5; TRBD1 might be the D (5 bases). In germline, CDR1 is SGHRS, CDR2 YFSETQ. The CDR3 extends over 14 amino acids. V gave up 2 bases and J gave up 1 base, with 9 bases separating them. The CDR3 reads CASSFDSTQETQYF. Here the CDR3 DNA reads TGCGCCAGCAGCTTCGACAGTACCCAAGAGACCCAGTACTTC.

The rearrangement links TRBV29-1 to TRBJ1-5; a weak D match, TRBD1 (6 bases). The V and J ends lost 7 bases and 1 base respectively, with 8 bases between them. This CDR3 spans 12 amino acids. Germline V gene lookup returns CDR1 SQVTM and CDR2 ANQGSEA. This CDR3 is CSGRGSNQPQHF. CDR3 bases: TGCAGCGGGAGGGGGAGCAATCAGCCCCAGCATTTT.

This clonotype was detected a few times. The DNA of the CDR3 is TGTGCCAGCAGTCGGACAGGGTATAACGAGCAGTACTTC. Translated, it gives CASSRTGYNEQYF. The rearrangement links TRBV28 to TRBJ2-1; 8 bases map to TRBD1. The end of the DNA aligns better with TRBJ2-7, so the J call may be wrong. Germline V gives CDR1 MDHEN, CDR2 SYDVKM. This CDR3 spans 13 amino acids.

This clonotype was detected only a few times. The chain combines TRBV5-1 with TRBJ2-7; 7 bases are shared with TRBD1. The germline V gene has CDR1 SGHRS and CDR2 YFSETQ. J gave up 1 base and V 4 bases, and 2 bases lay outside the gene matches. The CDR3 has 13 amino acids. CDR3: CASSDRVSYEQYF. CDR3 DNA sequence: TGCGCCAGCAGCGACAGGGTTTCCTACGAGCAGTACTTC.

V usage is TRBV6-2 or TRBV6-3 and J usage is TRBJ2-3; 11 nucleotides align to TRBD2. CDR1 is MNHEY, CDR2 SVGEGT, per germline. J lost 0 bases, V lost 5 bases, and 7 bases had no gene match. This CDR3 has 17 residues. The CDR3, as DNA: TGTGCCAGCAGTACCCTGTGGACTAGCGGGAGCACAGATACGCAGTATTTT. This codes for CASSTLWTSGSTDTQYF.

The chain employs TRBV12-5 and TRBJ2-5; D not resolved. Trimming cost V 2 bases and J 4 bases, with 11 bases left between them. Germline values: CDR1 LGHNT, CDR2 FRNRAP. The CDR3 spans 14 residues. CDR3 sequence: CASGLYGGGETQYF. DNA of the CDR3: TGTGCTAGTGGTTTGTACGGCGGCGGAGAGACCCAGTACTTC.

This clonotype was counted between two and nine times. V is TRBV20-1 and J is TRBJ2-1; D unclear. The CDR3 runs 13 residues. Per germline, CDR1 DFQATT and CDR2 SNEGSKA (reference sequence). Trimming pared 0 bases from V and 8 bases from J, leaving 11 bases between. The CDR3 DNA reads TGCAGTGCTAGAGACCTTTATCCGGATGAGCAGTTCTTC. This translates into CSARDLYPDEQFF.

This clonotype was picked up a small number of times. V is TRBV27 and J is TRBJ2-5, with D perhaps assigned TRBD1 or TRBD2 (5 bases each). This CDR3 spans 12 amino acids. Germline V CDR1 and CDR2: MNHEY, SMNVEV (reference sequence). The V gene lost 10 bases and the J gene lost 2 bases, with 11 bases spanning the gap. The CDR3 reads CANLGRQETQYF. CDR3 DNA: TGTGCCAACCTGGGACGGCAAGAGACCCAGTACTTC.

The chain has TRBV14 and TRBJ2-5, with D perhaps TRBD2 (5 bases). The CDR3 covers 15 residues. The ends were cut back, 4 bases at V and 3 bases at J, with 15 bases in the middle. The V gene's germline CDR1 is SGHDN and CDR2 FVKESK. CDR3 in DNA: TGTGCCAGCAGCCCTCTCGGGGAGCTAAAAGAGACCCAGTACTTC. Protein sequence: CASSPLGELKETQYF.

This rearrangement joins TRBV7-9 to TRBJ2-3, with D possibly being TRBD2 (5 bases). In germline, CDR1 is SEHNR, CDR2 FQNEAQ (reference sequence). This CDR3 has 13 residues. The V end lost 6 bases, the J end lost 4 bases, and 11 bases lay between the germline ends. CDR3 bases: TGTGCCAGCAGTTACGGAGGTGCAGATACGCAGTATTTT. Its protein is CASSYGGADTQYF. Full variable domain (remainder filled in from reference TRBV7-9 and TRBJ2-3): DTGVSQNPRHKITKRGQNVTFRCDPISEHNRLYWYRQTLGQGPEFLTYFQNEAQLEKSRLLSDRFSAERPKGSFSTLEIQRTEQGDSAMYLCASSYGGADTQYFGPGTRLTVL.

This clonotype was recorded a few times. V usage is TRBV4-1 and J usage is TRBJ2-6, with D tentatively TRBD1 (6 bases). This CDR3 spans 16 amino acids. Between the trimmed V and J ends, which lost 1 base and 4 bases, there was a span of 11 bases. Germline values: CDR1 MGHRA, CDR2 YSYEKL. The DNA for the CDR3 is TGCGCCAGCAGCCAAGTCACAGGGACAGGGGCCAACGTCCTGACTTTC. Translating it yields CASSQVTGTGANVLTF.

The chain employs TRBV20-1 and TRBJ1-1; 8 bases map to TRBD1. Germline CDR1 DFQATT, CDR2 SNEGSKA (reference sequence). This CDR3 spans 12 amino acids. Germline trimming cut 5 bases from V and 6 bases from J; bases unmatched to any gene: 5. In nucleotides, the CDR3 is TGCAGTGCTTTCCCAGGGGGCTCTGAAGCTTTCTTT. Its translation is CSAFPGGSEAFF.

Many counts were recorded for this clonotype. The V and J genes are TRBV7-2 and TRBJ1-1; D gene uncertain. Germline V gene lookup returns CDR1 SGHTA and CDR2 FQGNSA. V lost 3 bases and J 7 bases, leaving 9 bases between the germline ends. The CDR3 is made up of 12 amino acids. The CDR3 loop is CASSFPIGEAFF. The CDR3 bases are TGTGCCAGCAGCTTCCCCATCGGTGAAGCTTTCTTT. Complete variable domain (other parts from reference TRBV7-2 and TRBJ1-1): GAGVSQSPSNKVTEKGKDVELRCDPISGHTALYWYRQSLGQGLEFLIYFQGNSAPDKSGLPSDRFSAERTGGSVSTLTIQRTQQEDSAVYLCASSFPIGEAFFGQGTRLTVV.

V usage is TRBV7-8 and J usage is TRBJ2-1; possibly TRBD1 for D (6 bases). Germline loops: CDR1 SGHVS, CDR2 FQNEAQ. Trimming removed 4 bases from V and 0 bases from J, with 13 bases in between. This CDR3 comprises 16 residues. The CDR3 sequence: CASSSTGSSSYNEQFF. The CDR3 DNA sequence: TGTGCCAGCAGCTCCACAGGGTCCAGCTCCTACAATGAGCAGTTCTTC.

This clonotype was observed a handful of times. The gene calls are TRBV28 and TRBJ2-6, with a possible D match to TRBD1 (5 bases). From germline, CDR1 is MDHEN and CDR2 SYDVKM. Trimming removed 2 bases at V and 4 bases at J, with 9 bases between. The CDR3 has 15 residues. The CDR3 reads CASSLKGLGANVLTF. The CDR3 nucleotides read TGTGCCAGCAGTTTAAAGGGGCTGGGGGCCAACGTCCTGACTTTC.

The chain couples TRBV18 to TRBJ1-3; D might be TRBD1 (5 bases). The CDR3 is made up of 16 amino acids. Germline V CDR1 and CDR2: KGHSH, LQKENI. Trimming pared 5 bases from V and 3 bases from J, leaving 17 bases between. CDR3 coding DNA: TGTGCCAGCTCAAATGCGATGACGACAGTTGGAAACACCATATATTTT. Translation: CASSNAMTTVGNTIYF.

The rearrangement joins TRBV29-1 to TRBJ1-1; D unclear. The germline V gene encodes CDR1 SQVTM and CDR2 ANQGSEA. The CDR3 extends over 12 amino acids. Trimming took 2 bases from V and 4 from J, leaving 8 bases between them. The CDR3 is CSVETVGTEAFF. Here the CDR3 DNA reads TGCAGCGTTGAAACGGTTGGCACTGAAGCTTTCTTT.

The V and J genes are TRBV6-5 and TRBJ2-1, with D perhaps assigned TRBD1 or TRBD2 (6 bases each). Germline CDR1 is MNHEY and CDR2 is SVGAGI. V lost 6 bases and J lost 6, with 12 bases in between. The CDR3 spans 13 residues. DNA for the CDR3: TGTGCCAGCAGGCGAGAGGGGGGCAATGAGCAGTTCTTC. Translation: CASRREGGNEQFF.

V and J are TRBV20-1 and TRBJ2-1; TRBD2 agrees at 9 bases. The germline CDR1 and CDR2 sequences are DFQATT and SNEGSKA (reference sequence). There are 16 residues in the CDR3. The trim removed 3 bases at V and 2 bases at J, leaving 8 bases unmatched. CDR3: CSASLASGTTYNEQFF. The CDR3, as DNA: TGCAGTGCTAGTTTGGCTAGCGGGACCACCTACAATGAGCAGTTCTTC.

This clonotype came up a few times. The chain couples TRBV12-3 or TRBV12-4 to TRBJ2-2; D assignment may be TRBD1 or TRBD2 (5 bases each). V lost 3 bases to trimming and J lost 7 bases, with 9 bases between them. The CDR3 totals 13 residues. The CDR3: CASSFRGRGELFF. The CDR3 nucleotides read TGTGCCAGCAGTTTTCGGGGCCGCGGGGAGCTGTTTTTT.

This CDR3 is CSSGLGQGEGYTF. In nucleotides, the CDR3 is TGCAGCTCCGGACTAGGACAGGGAGAAGGCTACACCTTC. The chain uses TRBV29-1 and TRBJ1-2; 8 bases are a match to TRBD1. The CDR3 has 13 residues. Germline CDR1 is SQVTM and CDR2 is ANQGSEA. Losses at the gene ends were 8 bases for V and 8 bases for J; bases not matched to a gene: 13.

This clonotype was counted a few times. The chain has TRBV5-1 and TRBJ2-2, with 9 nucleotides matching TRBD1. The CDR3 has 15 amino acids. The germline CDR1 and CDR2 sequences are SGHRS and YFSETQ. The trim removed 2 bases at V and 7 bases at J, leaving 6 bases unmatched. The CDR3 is CASSLLQGANGELFF. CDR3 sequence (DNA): TGCGCCAGCAGCTTACTACAGGGGGCGAACGGGGAGCTGTTTTTT.

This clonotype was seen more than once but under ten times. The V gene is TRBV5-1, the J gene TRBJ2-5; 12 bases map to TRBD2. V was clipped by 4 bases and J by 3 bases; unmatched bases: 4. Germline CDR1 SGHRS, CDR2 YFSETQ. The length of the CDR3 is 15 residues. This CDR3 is CASSPSGRAEETQYF. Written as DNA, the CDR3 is TGCGCCAGCAGCCCTAGCGGGAGGGCCGAAGAGACCCAGTACTTC.

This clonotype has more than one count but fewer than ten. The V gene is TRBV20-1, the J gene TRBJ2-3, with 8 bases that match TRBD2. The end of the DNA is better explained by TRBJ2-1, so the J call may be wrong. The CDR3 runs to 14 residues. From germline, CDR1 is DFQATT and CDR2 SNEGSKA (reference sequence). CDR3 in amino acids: CSADTSGWRNEQFF. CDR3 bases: TGCAGTGCGGATACTAGCGGATGGCGCAATGAGCAGTTCTTC.

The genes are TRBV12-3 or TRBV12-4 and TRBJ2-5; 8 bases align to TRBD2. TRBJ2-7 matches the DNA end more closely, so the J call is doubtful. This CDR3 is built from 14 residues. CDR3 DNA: TGTGCCAGCACTCTAGCGGGTCCGACCTACGAGCAGTACTTC. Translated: CASTLAGPTYEQYF.